Described below is a single T cell receptor beta chain sequence and its context. These data belong to a study of blood T cell repertoires in COVID-19. Looking at the study overall: Specimens from acute and convalescent COVID-19 originated in the United States, Italy and Spain. The cDNA or gDNA used as material had been derived from T cells, B-cell-depleted T cells, or PBMCs.

Self-reported history from a screening survey and questionnaire set each donor's cohort. The V end lost 4 bases, the J end lost 6 bases, and 10 bases lay between the germline ends. Per the germline V gene, CDR1 is SGHRS and CDR2 is YFSETQ. CDR3 length: 13 residues. In the original workflow: By means of reference gene primer amplification, nucleated cell counts were estimated. The method was immunoSEQ multiplex PCR; TCRdb's version includes in-frame clones alone and lacks a portion of them. The V and J calls and clone size were taken over from that table, and D and trimming were inferred from the DNA. The data contain over 55,000 clones, roughly 80% of them singletons.

The sequence was collected from a woman in her 40s with acute COVID-19. V usage is TRBV5-1 and J usage is TRBJ1-4; D remains ambiguous. The sample comprised PBMCs or T cells enriched from blood (not recorded which). The CDR3 region is CASSPEVDEKLFF. The DNA for the CDR3 is TGCGCCAGCAGCCCAGAGGTTGATGAAAAACTGTTTTTT.